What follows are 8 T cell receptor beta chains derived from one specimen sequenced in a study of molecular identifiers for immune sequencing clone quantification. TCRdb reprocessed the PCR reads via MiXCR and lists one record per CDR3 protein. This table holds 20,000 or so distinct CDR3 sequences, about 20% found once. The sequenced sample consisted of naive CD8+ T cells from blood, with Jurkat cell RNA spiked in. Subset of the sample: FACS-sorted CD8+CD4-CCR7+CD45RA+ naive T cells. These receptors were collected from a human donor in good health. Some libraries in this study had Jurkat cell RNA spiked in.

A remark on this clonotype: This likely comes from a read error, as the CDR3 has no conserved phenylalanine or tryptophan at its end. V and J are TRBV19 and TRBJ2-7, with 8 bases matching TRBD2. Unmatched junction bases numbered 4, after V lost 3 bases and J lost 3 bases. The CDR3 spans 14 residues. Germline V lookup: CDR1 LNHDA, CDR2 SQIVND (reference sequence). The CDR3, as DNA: TGTGCCAGTAGTATCCTAGCGGGCGTCTACGAGCAGTACCTC. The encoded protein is CASSILAGVYEQYL.

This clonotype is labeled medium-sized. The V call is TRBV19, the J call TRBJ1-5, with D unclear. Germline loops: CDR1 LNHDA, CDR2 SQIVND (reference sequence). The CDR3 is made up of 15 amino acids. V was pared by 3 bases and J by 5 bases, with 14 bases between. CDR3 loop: CASSIWASGDQPQHF. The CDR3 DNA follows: TGTGCCAGTAGTATTTGGGCGTCTGGTGATCAGCCCCAGCATTTT.

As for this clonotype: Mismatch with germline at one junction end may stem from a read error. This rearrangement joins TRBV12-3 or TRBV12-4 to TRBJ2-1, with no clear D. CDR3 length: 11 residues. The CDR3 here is CASSLTNEQSF. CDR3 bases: TGTGCCAGCAGTTTGACGAATGAGCAGTCCTTC.

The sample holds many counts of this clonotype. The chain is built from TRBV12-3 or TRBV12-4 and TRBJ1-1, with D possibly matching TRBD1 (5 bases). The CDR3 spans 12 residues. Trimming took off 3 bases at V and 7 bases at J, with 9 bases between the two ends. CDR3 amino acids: CASSFPTDEAFF. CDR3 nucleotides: TGTGCCAGCAGTTTTCCGACAGATGAAGCTTTCTTT.

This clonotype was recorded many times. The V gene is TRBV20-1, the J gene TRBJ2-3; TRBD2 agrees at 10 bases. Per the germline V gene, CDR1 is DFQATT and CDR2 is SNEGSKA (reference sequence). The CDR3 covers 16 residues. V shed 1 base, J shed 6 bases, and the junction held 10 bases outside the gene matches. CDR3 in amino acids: CSARGPWLAGADTQYF. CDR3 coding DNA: TGCAGTGCTAGAGGTCCATGGCTAGCGGGGGCCGATACGCAGTATTTT.

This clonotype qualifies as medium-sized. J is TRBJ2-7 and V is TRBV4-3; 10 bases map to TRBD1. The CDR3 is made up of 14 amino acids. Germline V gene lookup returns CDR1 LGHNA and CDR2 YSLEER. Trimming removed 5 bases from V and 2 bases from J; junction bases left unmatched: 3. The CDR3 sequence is CASSAGTGAYEQYF. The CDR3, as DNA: TGCGCCAGCAGCGCCGGGACAGGGGCCTACGAGCAGTACTTC.

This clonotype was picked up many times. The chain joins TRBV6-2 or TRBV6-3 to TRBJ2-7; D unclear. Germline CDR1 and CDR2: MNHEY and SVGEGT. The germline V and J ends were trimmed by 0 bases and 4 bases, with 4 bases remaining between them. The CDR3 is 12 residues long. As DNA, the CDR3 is TGTGCCAGCAGTTACTCTTGGTACGAGCAGTACTTC. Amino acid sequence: CASSYSWYEQYF.

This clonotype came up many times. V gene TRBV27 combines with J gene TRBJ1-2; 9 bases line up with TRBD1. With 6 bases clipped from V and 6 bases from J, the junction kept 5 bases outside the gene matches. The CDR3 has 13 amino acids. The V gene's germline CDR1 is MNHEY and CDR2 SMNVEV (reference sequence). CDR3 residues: CASSLGTGNGYTF. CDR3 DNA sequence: TGTGCCAGCAGCCTTGGGACAGGGAATGGCTACACCTTC.